The T cell receptor (beta chain) under discussion was sequenced for a study of Graves' ophthalmopathy and Graves' hyperthyroidism. In this sample, this clonotype turned up a few times. What it binds is not known. New diagnoses, under 2 months' duration, and ages 18 to 65 characterized the hyperthyroidism patients. Orbital computed tomography and thyroid ultrasound, along with TRAb, serum thyroxine and clinical symptoms, underpinned diagnosis. The TCR beta CDR3 regions underwent amplification from RNA transcripts. Second-round multiplex PCR came after first-round RT-PCR with HTBI primers. Via MiXCR, TCRdb re-called the multiplex PCR reads, giving one row per CDR3 protein. The table includes more than 1,000,000 distinct CDR3 sequences, about 35% detected once. Study-level findings and limits: In separating ophthalmopathy from stable hyperthyroidism, a 13-signature model achieved roughly 89% sensitivity and over 80% specificity.

Specimen: peripheral blood or thyroid tissue (not recorded which). The clonotype originates from an adult man with Graves' hyperthyroidism.

The CDR3 loop reads CASSERGHRQGSILGTEAFF. In DNA form, the CDR3 reads TGTGCCAGCAGTGAAAGGGGCCATCGACAGGGGTCGATTTTGGGCACTGAAGCTTTCTTT. The genes are TRBV6-1 and TRBJ1-1; 8 nucleotides align to TRBD1. The CDR3 is 20 residues long. Germline V gene sequence: CDR1 MNHNS, CDR2 SASEGT. The V segment lost 2 bases and the J segment 4 bases; nucleotides outside the gene matches: 21.